The next 20 T cell receptor beta chains were all read from a single sample in a study of monozygotic twins with cystic fibrosis (dated by TCRdb to about 2021). Library method: the immunoSEQ multiplex PCR assay. Sourced from immuneACCESS, this table was stored by TCRdb with only in-frame sequences that have V and J called. A share of the clones is absent; for the studies checked, an unresolved V gene accounts for under half, and the remainder has no known explanation. This sample gives about 8,000 clones in total; around 94% of them show up just once. Roughly 0.56% of the sample is held by the ten biggest clonotypes. Sequenced material: blood. These receptors originate from a boy between 2 and 10 years old with cystic fibrosis.

The rearrangement uses TRBV6-1 and TRBJ2-1, with unresolved D. Germline CDR1 reads MNHNS; CDR2 reads SASEGT. The CDR3 runs 13 residues. V was shortened by 2 bases and J by 12 bases, with 14 bases between the two germline ends. For the CDR3, the DNA is TGTGCCAGCAGTGAATCGTTCTCCCGGGTGCAGTTCTTC. As protein: CASSESFSRVQFF.

The V gene is TRBV6-1, the J gene TRBJ1-1, with a tentative D call TRBD1 (6 bases). The ends were cut back, 11 bases at V and 2 bases at J, with 18 bases in the middle. The CDR3 consists of 14 residues. Germline V gene data show CDR1 as MNHNS and CDR2 as SASEGT. CDR3 residues: CAARLRGTNTEAFF. In DNA, the CDR3 is TGTGCCGCTAGACTCAGGGGTACAAACACTGAAGCTTTCTTT.

This chain's CDR3 is CASSSGQGSEKLFF. The CDR3, as DNA: TGTGCCAGCAGTTCCGGACAGGGAAGTGAAAAACTGTTTTTT. V usage is TRBV7-2 and J usage is TRBJ1-4; 8 bases line up with TRBD1. This CDR3 has 14 amino acids. The J segment lost 7 bases and the V segment lost 6 bases, leaving 7 bases of the junction unmatched. CDR1 and CDR2 from the germline V gene are SGHTA and FQGNSA.

V and J are TRBV9 and TRBJ1-2; D gene ambiguous. Trimming removed 4 bases from V and 4 bases from J, with 14 bases in between. This CDR3 region has 14 residues. The germline V gene has CDR1 SGDLS and CDR2 YYNGEE. CDR3 amino acids: CASSPPTPAYGYTF. The CDR3 DNA follows: TGTGCCAGCAGCCCGCCGACACCGGCCTATGGCTACACCTTC.

This clone was found once. The CDR3 DNA sequence: TGTGCCAGCAGTTTATATAGCAATCAGCCCCAGCATTTT. Protein: CASSLYSNQPQHF. The genes are TRBV28 and TRBJ1-5; D is undetermined. With 1 base removed from V and 0 bases from J, the gap between germline ends came to 1 base. CDR1 and CDR2 from the germline V gene are MDHEN and SYDVKM. The CDR3 covers 13 residues.

The chain combines TRBV21-1 with TRBJ2-7; the table's D call of TRBD2 was not tested on the DNA. TRBV21-1 is marked as a pseudogene. CDR3 size: 16 residues. The CDR3 spells CASSNGTSGGSYEQYF. CDR3 nucleotides: TGTGCCAGCAGCAATGGGACTAGCGGGGGCTCCTACGAGCAGTACTTC.

The rearrangement joins TRBV9 to TRBJ1-2, with 8 bases aligning to TRBD1. Trimming cost V 2 bases and J 7 bases; bases outside gene matches: 7. CDR3 length: 14 amino acids. Germline CDR1 SGDLS, CDR2 YYNGEE. CDR3 DNA sequence: TGTGCCAGCAGCGTCGGGACAGGATGGACTGGCTACACCTTC. This translates into CASSVGTGWTGYTF.

The chain links TRBV9 to TRBJ1-2; D gene ambiguous. Germline V gene data show CDR1 as SGDLS and CDR2 as YYNGEE. V was pared by 6 bases and J by 6 bases, with 21 bases between. This CDR3 is 15 amino acids long. The CDR3 loop is CASTVEGRPSHGYTF. The DNA for the CDR3 is TGTGCCAGCACCGTTGAGGGCAGGCCGAGCCATGGCTACACCTTC.

This clone appeared once. The chain uses TRBV15 and TRBJ2-1, with D possibly matching TRBD2 (5 bases). The V end was cut by 3 bases, the J end by 3 bases, with 9 bases between. Germline values: CDR1 LNHNV, CDR2 YYDKDF (reference sequence). The CDR3 is 14 amino acids. The CDR3 spells CATSREDGYNEQFF. Written as DNA, the CDR3 is TGTGCCACCAGCAGGGAGGACGGCTACAATGAGCAGTTCTTC.

The rearrangement links TRBV5-1 to TRBJ2-2; D is ambiguous. The CDR3 sequence is 14 residues long. From germline, CDR1 is SGHRS and CDR2 YFSETQ. V was shortened by 5 bases and J by 2 bases, with 10 bases between the two germline ends. The CDR3 DNA sequence: TGCGCCAGCAGTGCCTCGACAAACACCGGGGAGCTGTTTTTT. Its protein is CASSASTNTGELFF.

This chain links TRBV7-3 with TRBJ2-5, with TRBD2 matching over 13 bases. The CDR3 runs 14 residues. Germline V gives CDR1 SGHTA, CDR2 FQGTGA. J lost 5 bases, V lost 5 bases, and 2 bases had no gene match. The CDR3 is CASSKTSGGETQYF. The CDR3 coding sequence is TGTGCCAGCAGCAAGACTAGCGGGGGGGAGACCCAGTACTTC.

This chain joins TRBV6-5 and TRBJ2-7; D remains unclear. Trimming removed 0 bases at V and 2 bases at J, with 11 bases between. Germline CDR1 MNHEY, CDR2 SVGAGI. The CDR3 runs 15 residues. DNA of the CDR3: TGTGCCAGCAGTTACTCGCTGGTCAGCCCCTACGAGCAGTACTTC. This encodes CASSYSLVSPYEQYF.

CDR3 region: CASSNRGFRETQYF. The DNA for the CDR3 is TGTGCCAGCAGTAACAGGGGTTTCCGAGAGACCCAGTACTTC. The chain has TRBV6-5 and TRBJ2-5; 7 bases are shared with TRBD1. This CDR3 has 14 amino acids. V lost 5 bases to trimming and J lost 4 bases; unmatched junction nucleotides: 7. The germline V gene has CDR1 MNHEY and CDR2 SVGAGI.

This clone was found a few times. The genes are TRBV7-9 and TRBJ1-1; D gene ambiguous. From germline, CDR1 is SEHNR and CDR2 FQNEAQ (reference sequence). V was clipped by 4 bases and J by 12 bases, with 15 bases between them. The CDR3 is 12 amino acids. CDR3 DNA: TGTGCCAGCAGCTCAGACGACGTGAGAACTTTCTTT. It yields the protein CASSSDDVRTFF. Together with reference TRBV7-9 and TRBJ1-1, the CDR3 gives the full variable domain: DTGVSQNPRHKITKRGQNVTFRCDPISEHNRLYWYRQTLGQGPEFLTYFQNEAQLEKSRLLSDRFSAERPKGSFSTLEIQRTEQGDSAMYLCASSSDDVRTFFGQGTRLTVV.

The rearrangement uses TRBV11-2 and TRBJ2-5; D possibly uses TRBD1 or TRBD2 (5 bases each). Trimming left V 3 bases short and J 3 bases short, with 14 bases between. Germline loops: CDR1 SGHAT, CDR2 FQNNGV. The CDR3 runs to 15 residues. The CDR3, as DNA: TGTGCCAGCAGCTTCTCCGGGACCCTAAAAGAGACCCAGTACTTC. Residues: CASSFSGTLKETQYF.

The V call is TRBV5-8, the J call TRBJ2-3, with D tentatively TRBD1 (5 bases). This CDR3 comprises 16 residues. Germline V gene sequence: CDR1 SGHTS, CDR2 YDEGEE. V was shortened by 0 bases and J by 0 bases, with 11 bases between the two germline ends. The CDR3 sequence is CASSLEGRESTDTQYF. The CDR3, as DNA: TGTGCCAGCAGCTTGGAGGGCAGGGAAAGCACAGATACGCAGTATTTT.

The chain links TRBV7-8 to TRBJ1-5; TRBD1 matches 7 bases. Per germline, CDR1 SGHVS and CDR2 FQNEAQ. V trimming: 3 bases; J trimming: 1 base; junction bases outside the gene matches: 9. The CDR3 is 17 residues long. Here the CDR3 reads CASSFSLGQTSNQPQHF. In nucleotides, the CDR3 is TGTGCCAGCAGCTTTTCCTTGGGACAGACAAGCAATCAGCCCCAGCATTTT.

The CDR3, as DNA: TGTGCCAGCAGCCAAAGTCCCGGGACAGGGACGAGGGCCAGTGAAAAACTGTTTTTT. The encoded protein is CASSQSPGTGTRASEKLFF. The J gene is TRBJ1-4, the V gene TRBV7-9; 9 bases align to TRBD1. The CDR3 totals 19 residues. V lost 5 bases, J lost 7 bases, and 20 bases stayed unmatched. Per germline, CDR1 SEHNR and CDR2 FQNEAQ (reference sequence). The variable domain in full, with the rest retrieved from reference TRBV7-9 and TRBJ1-4, is DTGVSQNPRHKITKRGQNVTFRCDPISEHNRLYWYRQTLGQGPEFLTYFQNEAQLEKSRLLSDRFSAERPKGSFSTLEIQRTEQGDSAMYLCASSQSPGTGTRASEKLFFGSGTQLSVL.

The V call is TRBV14, the J call TRBJ2-3, with D possibly being TRBD1 (6 bases). Germline CDR1 is SGHDN and CDR2 is FVKESK. With 0 bases removed from V and 1 base from J, the gap between germline ends came to 11 bases. The CDR3 spans 16 residues. The CDR3 DNA reads as TGTGCCAGCAGCCAAGATCAGGGGATGGGCACAGATACGCAGTATTTT. Protein: CASSQDQGMGTDTQYF.

This clone counts as large (0.1 to 1%). The chain carries TRBV14 and TRBJ1-1, with D maybe TRBD1 (5 bases). The length of the CDR3 is 15 residues. Germline CDR1 and CDR2: SGHDN and FVKESK. V gave up 1 base and J gave up 4 bases, with 13 bases separating them. Written as DNA, the CDR3 is TGTGCCAGCAGCCAAGGTGGGGCCTTGAGCACTGAAGCTTTCTTT. It codes for CASSQGGALSTEAFF.